The sequence of this TCR beta chain was determined in a study of metastatic and nonmetastatic thyroid tumors. The wider study: Malignant and benign thyroid patients had repertoires compared in peripheral blood and tumor or nodule tissue.

Study conclusions and caveats: In both blood and tumor samples, TCR beta diversity was reported significantly higher for malignant than benign nodules.

Until they underwent thyroid surgery, no patient had received any treatment. This clone is medium-sized by share. Its specificity is not known. V was shortened by 3 bases and J by 6 bases, with 8 bases between the two germline ends. This CDR3 spans 12 amino acids. Germline CDR1 is MDHEN and CDR2 is SYDVKM. Original processing notes: CDR3 differences across clinicopathological groups were used to build a distant-metastasis classifier for papillary thyroid cancer. With MiXCR, TCRdb called clones anew from the PCR reads. TCRdb, not the original authors, processed these V and J calls. The sample yields tens of thousands of clones, roughly 25% seen once.

The sequencing sample was made of blood. The V gene is TRBV28, the J gene TRBJ1-2, with unresolved D. The clonotype was recovered from a female donor with papillary thyroid cancer or a benign thyroid nodule (not recorded which). Some clones in this sample may be carry-over from other donors' samples. In DNA, the CDR3 is TGTGCCAGCAGTTTTCCACCAAATGGCTACACCTTC. It is translated as CASSFPPNGYTF.